This passage covers 25 T cell receptor beta chains from one sample sequenced in a study of T cells in Graves' hyperthyroidism and ophthalmopathy (dated by TCRdb to 2018 to 2020). The library was generated by multiplex PCR. For sequencing, an Illumina HiSeq 2000 was employed. Amplification of TCR beta CDR3 regions was carried out from RNA transcripts. For the first round of RT-PCR on the TCR CDR3, the HTBI primer set was used together with the Qiagen OneStep RT-PCR kit. The public sequencing data were trimmed at Q25 with fastp and processed into clonotypes with MiXCR by TCRdb, which kept only in-frame beta chains. Records with the same CDR3 protein are collapsed into one entry carrying the most frequent genes and DNA. The sample table records hundreds of thousands of distinct CDR3 sequences; over 10% of these occur just once. Less than 10% of the sample is taken by the ten largest. Sequences were obtained from blood. Source of these receptors: a woman aged 18 to 35 with Graves' hyperthyroidism.

This clonotype was found many times. The chain couples TRBV11-2 to TRBJ2-2, with D possibly matching TRBD2 (6 bases). Germline-derived CDR1 and CDR2 are SGHAT and FQNNGV. V was pared by 5 bases and J by 1 base, with 14 bases between. The CDR3 is 16 amino acids. The CDR3 protein is CASSGTGLLNTGELFF. DNA of the CDR3: TGTGCCAGCAGCGGTACGGGACTCCTGAACACCGGGGAGCTGTTTTTT.

This chain uses TRBV5-5 with TRBJ2-7; no clear D gene. Germline V gene lookup returns CDR1 SGHKS and CDR2 YYEKEE (reference sequence). CDR3 size: 14 residues. V lost 1 base and J lost 3, with 11 bases in between. The CDR3 here is CASSLFNRDYEQYF. The CDR3 DNA sequence: TGTGCCAGCAGCTTGTTTAACAGAGACTACGAGCAGTACTTC.

J is TRBJ2-1 and V is TRBV24-1; 11 bases line up with TRBD1. This CDR3 contains 15 residues. Trimming cost V 4 bases and J 5 bases; bases outside gene matches: 3. Germline assignment: CDR1 KGHDR and CDR2 SFDVKD. The CDR3 DNA is TGTGCCACCAGTGACCTGGACAGGGGGCACAATGAGCAGTTCTTC. This gives the protein CATSDLDRGHNEQFF.

This clonotype was seen ten or more times. This chain links TRBV12-5 with TRBJ1-3, with a weak D call TRBD1 (5 bases). The length of the CDR3 is 17 residues. CDR1 and CDR2 from the germline V gene are LGHNT and FRNRAP. V was trimmed by 6 bases and J by 4 bases, leaving 22 bases between them. DNA for the CDR3: TGTGCTAGTGGCTTCATATTGGGGGGGACTGCAGGAAACACCATATATTTT. It yields the protein CASGFILGGTAGNTIYF.

This clonotype was seen many times. V is TRBV3-1 and J is TRBJ2-5; TRBD2 matches 9 bases. Germline assignment: CDR1 LGHDT and CDR2 YNNKEL (reference sequence). After removal of 6 bases from V and 4 bases from J, the junction contained 6 bases not matched to a gene. The CDR3 has 14 amino acids. The CDR3 DNA reads TGTGCCAGCAGGATAGCGGGGGTAGGAGAGACCCAGTACTTC. It codes for CASRIAGVGETQYF.

This clonotype came up many times. V and J are TRBV27 and TRBJ1-5; D is unclear. CDR3 length: 12 amino acids. Trimming took off 7 bases at V and 5 bases at J, with 9 bases between the two ends. CDR1 and CDR2 (germline): MNHEY, SMNVEV (reference sequence). The CDR3 loop reads CASTHTDQPQHF. The CDR3 DNA follows: TGTGCCAGCACCCACACGGATCAGCCCCAGCATTTT.

This clonotype was observed many times. This chain links TRBV28 with TRBJ2-7, with D possibly being TRBD2 (6 bases). The germline V gene encodes CDR1 MDHEN and CDR2 SYDVKM. V gave up 10 bases and J gave up 0 bases, with 13 bases separating them. The CDR3 is 13 residues long. The CDR3 protein is CATLGGVSYEQYF. The CDR3 nucleotides read TGTGCCACCCTCGGAGGGGTCTCCTACGAGCAGTACTTC. The whole variable domain, remainder taken from reference TRBV28 and TRBJ2-7, is DVKVTQSSRYLVKRTGEKVFLECVQDMDHENMFWYRQDPGLGLRLIYFSYDVKMKEKGDIPEGYSVSREKKERFSLILESASTNQTSMYLCATLGGVSYEQYFGPGTRLTVT.

This clonotype was detected many times. The chain uses TRBV12-3 or TRBV12-4 and TRBJ2-5; 9 bases align to TRBD2. Trimming at V came to 3 bases and at J to 4 bases, leaving 6 bases not matched to a gene. The CDR3 loop spans 15 amino acids. CDR3 amino acids: CASSLSAGGGETQYF. The DNA of the CDR3 is TGTGCCAGCAGTTTGAGCGCGGGAGGGGGAGAGACCCAGTACTTC.

This clonotype came up many times. V is TRBV6-1 and J is TRBJ1-2, with D possibly TRBD1 on 5 matching bases. CDR3 length: 14 amino acids. The V gene's germline CDR1 is MNHNS and CDR2 SASEGT. The V end lost 5 bases, the J end lost 4 bases, and 14 bases lay between the germline ends. CDR3 coding DNA: TGTGCCAGCAGTTCCAGGGCCCCGTTCTATGGCTACACCTTC. It codes for CASSSRAPFYGYTF.

This clonotype was recorded at least ten times. The chain joins TRBV28 to TRBJ1-2; TRBD1 matches 8 bases. The J segment lost 4 bases and the V segment lost 5 bases, leaving 0 bases of the junction unmatched. The CDR3 totals 12 residues. The germline V gene has CDR1 MDHEN and CDR2 SYDVKM. The CDR3 DNA reads as TGTGCCAGCAGTCAGGGGGCCTATGGCTACACCTTC. Protein sequence: CASSQGAYGYTF.

Many counts were recorded for this clonotype. In nucleotides, the CDR3 is TGTGCCAGCTCACAGGATGGGAGCTCCTACAATGAGCAGTTCTTC. This sequence encodes CASSQDGSSYNEQFF. J is TRBJ2-1 and V is TRBV18; D perhaps matches TRBD2 (5 bases). CDR1 KGHSH and CDR2 LQKENI come from the germline V gene. The CDR3 covers 15 residues. V was trimmed by 4 bases and J by 0 bases, leaving 10 bases between them.

This sequence joins TRBV12-3 or TRBV12-4 and TRBJ2-5; D gene ambiguous. The CDR3 covers 15 residues. V was shortened by 2 bases and J by 2 bases, with 12 bases between the two germline ends. The CDR3 is CASSLNSGLQETQYF. The CDR3 DNA reads as TGTGCCAGCAGTTTAAACTCCGGGCTACAAGAGACCCAGTACTTC.

This clonotype came up many times. The gene calls are TRBV30 and TRBJ1-3; D is undetermined. Trimming removed 3 bases from V and 0 bases from J, with 3 bases in between. CDR3 length: 12 amino acids. The germline gives CDR1 GTSNPN, CDR2 SVGIG (reference sequence). The CDR3 protein is CAWSFSGNTIYF. As DNA, the CDR3 is TGTGCCTGGAGCTTCTCTGGAAACACCATATATTTT. Using reference TRBV30 and TRBJ1-3 for the parts outside the CDR3, the full variable domain is SQTIHQWPATLVQPVGSPLSLECTVEGTSNPNLYWYRQAAGRGLQLLFYSVGIGQISSEVPQNLSASRPQDRQFILSSKKLLLSDSGFYLCAWSFSGNTIYFGEGSWLTVV.

At least ten counts were recorded for this clonotype. This chain uses TRBV15 with TRBJ1-2; possibly TRBD1 for D (5 bases). The CDR3 is 15 residues long. Trimming took off 0 bases at V and 7 bases at J, with 15 bases between the two ends. Germline CDR1 and CDR2: LNHNV and YYDKDF (reference sequence). The CDR3 here is CATSRDRGRDFGYTF. CDR3 coding DNA: TGTGCCACCAGCAGAGATCGCGGCAGGGACTTTGGCTACACCTTC.

This chain joins TRBV10-3 and TRBJ2-7; no clear D. V gave up 2 bases and J gave up 3 bases, with 5 bases separating them. Germline V gene lookup returns CDR1 ENHRY and CDR2 SYGVKD. The CDR3 covers 12 residues. The chain's CDR3 is CAISEQNYEQYF. CDR3 in DNA: TGTGCCATCAGTGAGCAGAACTACGAGCAGTACTTC.

Many counts were recorded for this clonotype. This chain's CDR3 is CSIQGTGSSYEQYF. CDR3 bases: TGCAGCATCCAGGGGACAGGGAGCTCCTACGAGCAGTACTTC. This sequence joins TRBV29-1 and TRBJ2-7, with TRBD1 identical over 9 bases. This CDR3 spans 14 amino acids. The trim removed 8 bases at V and 0 bases at J, leaving 8 bases unmatched. CDR1 is SQVTM and CDR2 is ANQGSEA in the germline V gene.

This clonotype was counted many times. V and J are TRBV28 and TRBJ1-2; D is ambiguous. Per the germline V gene, CDR1 is MDHEN and CDR2 is SYDVKM. This CDR3 has 15 amino acids. V was pared by 4 bases and J by 4 bases, with 16 bases between. The CDR3 DNA sequence: TGTGCCAGCAGTTCGCTCGCCATAGGCCTCTATGGCTACACCTTC. Protein product: CASSSLAIGLYGYTF.

This clonotype was picked up many times. The V gene is TRBV3-1, the J gene TRBJ1-2, with TRBD1 matching over 8 bases. J was trimmed by 4 bases and V by 4 bases; bases with no gene match: 11. The CDR3 contains 16 residues. The V gene's germline CDR1 is LGHDT and CDR2 YNNKEL (reference sequence). CDR3 coding DNA: TGTGCCAGCAGCCGATGGGACAGGCCCCCCCTCTATGGCTACACCTTC. Amino acids: CASSRWDRPPLYGYTF.

This clonotype was seen many times. V and J are TRBV24-1 and TRBJ2-3, with D perhaps matching TRBD2 (6 bases). V gave up 2 bases and J gave up 6 bases, with 14 bases separating them. In germline, CDR1 is KGHDR, CDR2 SFDVKD. This CDR3 contains 15 residues. The CDR3 nucleotides read TGTGCCACCAGTGATTCGACGGGAGCCGGGGATACGCAGTATTTT. It translates to CATSDSTGAGDTQYF.

This clonotype was detected many times. The chain couples TRBV27 to TRBJ1-2, with a weak D call TRBD1 (6 bases). Germline CDR1 reads MNHEY; CDR2 reads SMNVEV (reference sequence). The V and J ends lost 4 bases and 5 bases respectively, with 14 bases between them. The CDR3 totals 14 residues. The CDR3 protein is CASSSQGGIYGYTF. In nucleotides, the CDR3 is TGTGCCAGCAGTTCCCAAGGGGGGATTTATGGCTACACCTTC.

There are many counts of this clonotype. The J gene is TRBJ2-7, the V gene TRBV27, with D possibly being TRBD1 (6 bases). The CDR3 covers 14 residues. The germline gives CDR1 MNHEY, CDR2 SMNVEV (reference sequence). The V and J ends lost 6 bases and 3 bases respectively, with 15 bases between them. The CDR3 region is CASRPGTNIYEQYF. The CDR3 DNA sequence: TGTGCCAGCAGACCCGGGACAAACATCTACGAGCAGTACTTC.

This clonotype was detected many times. The chain joins TRBV7-3 to TRBJ2-6; weak D call: TRBD1 (5 bases). Germline values: CDR1 SGHTA, CDR2 FQGTGA. This CDR3 has 15 residues. The V end lost 5 bases, the J end lost 2 bases, and 10 bases lay between the germline ends. The DNA for the CDR3 is TGTGCCAGCAGCCCCAGGGTAGCTGGGGCCAACGTCCTGACTTTC. This gives the protein CASSPRVAGANVLTF.

This clonotype was observed many times. The chain couples TRBV28 to TRBJ2-1, with D possibly being TRBD2 (6 bases). The V end lost 1 base, the J end lost 10 bases, and 26 bases lay between the germline ends. This CDR3 has 18 amino acids. CDR1 and CDR2 (germline): MDHEN, SYDVKM. CDR3 bases: TGTGCCAGCAGTTTATCCCCCCTCCGGGCAGCGGGCGTGGGGGAGCAGTTCTTC. Amino acids: CASSLSPLRAAGVGEQFF.

This clonotype was detected ten times or more. This chain links TRBV20-1 with TRBJ2-7, with D perhaps matching TRBD1 (7 bases). Per germline, CDR1 DFQATT and CDR2 SNEGSKA (reference sequence). The CDR3 extends over 15 amino acids. The V and J ends lost 0 bases and 4 bases respectively, with 16 bases between them. This chain's CDR3 is CSARELEGADYEQYF. The CDR3 coding sequence is TGCAGTGCTAGAGAACTGGAGGGGGCGGATTACGAGCAGTACTTC.

In its sample, this clonotype was seen a few times. The chain recombines TRBV10-3 with TRBJ2-2; TRBD2 matches at 9 bases. CDR3 length: 17 residues. The J segment lost 0 bases and the V segment lost 6 bases, leaving 8 bases of the junction unmatched. CDR1 and CDR2 from the germline V gene are ENHRY and SYGVKD. CDR3 sequence: CAIRETSGIANTGELFF. The CDR3 DNA reads as TGTGCCATCAGAGAGACTAGCGGCATTGCGAACACCGGGGAGCTGTTTTTT.